Following are 5 T cell receptor beta chains from one sample sequenced in a study of human T cells and chemical hapten exposure. TCRdb re-derived calls from the 5' RACE reads in MiXCR, one entry per CDR3 protein. The profile shows about 140,000 distinct CDR3 sequences, 4.1% of them singletons. Extraction yielded total RNA from whole blood (unfractionated). The source of these receptors is a female donor in good health.

This clonotype was seen at least ten times. The rearrangement uses TRBV7-9 and TRBJ1-5; D remains unclear. V dropped 4 bases and J dropped 6 bases, with 7 bases sitting between them. This CDR3 has 12 residues. Germline V gene sequence: CDR1 SEHNR, CDR2 FQNEAQ (reference sequence). The CDR3 sequence is CASSSGGQPQHF. In DNA, the CDR3 is TGTGCCAGCAGCTCGGGCGGTCAGCCCCAGCATTTT.

This clonotype was recorded at least ten times. The rearrangement links TRBV2 to TRBJ1-1, with D perhaps matching TRBD1 (6 bases). Germline V lookup: CDR1 SNHLY, CDR2 FYNNEI. V was cut by 3 bases and J by 0 bases, with 8 bases left in between. CDR3 length: 14 residues. The CDR3 spells CASSDRDMNTEAFF. DNA of the CDR3: TGTGCCAGCAGTGACAGGGACATGAACACTGAAGCTTTCTTT.

This clonotype was counted ten times or more. The V gene is TRBV2, the J gene TRBJ1-5; TRBD1 might be the D (6 bases). Germline V gene lookup returns CDR1 SNHLY and CDR2 FYNNEI. V was cut by 7 bases and J by 6 bases, with 19 bases left in between. CDR3 size: 15 residues. The CDR3 DNA sequence: TGTGCCAGCACCAATCCTGAGCAGGGGATTCAGCCCCAGCATTTT. Its protein product is CASTNPEQGIQPQHF.

This clonotype was counted between two and nine times. The chain is built from TRBV10-3 and TRBJ1-3, with D possibly being TRBD1 (5 bases). The CDR3 runs 15 residues. In germline, CDR1 is ENHRY, CDR2 SYGVKD. V lost 9 bases, J lost 0 bases, and 15 bases lay in between. This chain's CDR3 is CAMGPGPFSGNTIYF. The CDR3 DNA is TGTGCCATGGGACCGGGCCCATTCTCTGGAAACACCATATATTTT.

The sample holds a few counts of this clonotype. This chain uses TRBV28 with TRBJ2-1; the D gene is possibly TRBD2 (6 bases). Trimming removed 8 bases from V and 2 bases from J, with 10 bases in between. Germline V gene lookup returns CDR1 MDHEN and CDR2 SYDVKM. The CDR3 contains 13 residues. The CDR3 is CASQWGAYNEQFF. As DNA, the CDR3 is TGTGCCAGCCAGTGGGGGGCCTACAATGAGCAGTTCTTC.